These T cell receptor beta chains were read from a single sample in a study of T-cell reconstitution after alpha-beta-depleted transplantation in children. TCRdb used MiXCR to reprocess the PCR reads, holding one entry per CDR3 protein. The repertoire holds hundreds of thousands of distinct CDR3 sequences, with approximately 8% as singletons. This specimen was PBMCs, mostly from graft donor cells, taken 180 days after TCRalphabeta/CD19-depleted stem cell transplant. The source of these receptors is a male patient younger than 18 who had a stem cell transplant for acute lymphoblastic leukemia, so the T cells may come from the graft donor. CDR3s include the opening cysteine and the closing phenylalanine or tryptophan. The D gene is left open where the match is weak. Some rows have no size entry. The others give once, few or many, or a class for an expanded clone.

J gene | V gene | clone size | D gene | CDR3 DNA | CDR3 protein
TRBJ2-3 | TRBV7-2 | many | NA | TGTGCCAGCAGCTTACGGGGGCGAAGCACAGATACGCAGTATTTT | CASSLRGRSTDTQYF
TRBJ2-7 | TRBV28 | many | NA | TGTGCCAGCAGTTTATTCGGGGACTCCTACGAGCAGTACTTC | CASSLFGDSYEQYF
TRBJ2-5 | TRBV25-1 | many | TRBD2 | TGTGCCAGCAGTAATTTAGCGGGAAAGGATGAGACCCAGTACTTC | CASSNLAGKDETQYF
TRBJ2-7 | TRBV11-2 | many | NA | TGTGCCAGCAGCTTAGGGACGGGAGCGGGTCGCGAGCAGTACTTC | CASSLGTGAGREQYF
TRBJ2-1 | TRBV10-2 | NA | NA | TGCGCCAGCAGCTTCGACAGGTGGGTCGGCAATGAGCAGTTCTTC | CASSFDRWVGNEQFF
TRBJ2-3 | TRBV6-5 | many | TRBD1 | TGTGCCAGCAGTTACGGTGACAGGGGTTGGGATACGCAGTATTTT | CASSYGDRGWDTQYF
TRBJ2-5 | TRBV9 | many | TRBD1 | TGTGCCAGCAGCGTAGGACAGGGTCACCAAGAGACCCAGTACTTC | CASSVGQGHQETQYF
TRBJ2-5 | TRBV12-3/TRBV12-4 | many | TRBD2 | TGTGCCAGCAGTTCCGGGGGGGCAGCGGGTGAAGAGACCCAGTACTTC | CASSSGGAAGEETQYF
TRBJ1-5 | TRBV12-3/TRBV12-4 | many | NA | TGTGCCAGCAGTCTCTCGACACAATATCAGCCCCAGCATTTT | CASSLSTQYQPQHF
TRBJ1-2 | TRBV11-2 | many | NA | TGTGCCAGCAGCTTAGATCGAACTGGCTACACCTTC | CASSLDRTGYTF
TRBJ2-5 | TRBV7-9 | many | NA | TGTGCCAGCAGCTTTAATTGGGATCGGGAGACCCAGTACTTC | CASSFNWDRETQYF
TRBJ2-3 | TRBV29-1 | many | NA | TGCAGCGCCGAGGATACGCAGTATTTT | CSAEDTQYF
TRBJ2-1 | TRBV20-1 | NA | TRBD2 | TGCAGTGCCCTTTCCGGGACTAACTCCTACAATGAGCAGTTCTTC | CSALSGTNSYNEQFF
TRBJ2-2 | TRBV6-5 | many | TRBD1 | TGTGCCAGCAGATCCGGGACAGGGAGCACCGGGGAGCTGTTTTTT | CASRSGTGSTGELFF
TRBJ2-1 | TRBV9 | many | TRBD2 | TGTGCCAGCAGCGTAGAAGGACTAGCGGGGAATGAGCAGTTCTTC | CASSVEGLAGNEQFF
TRBJ1-2 | TRBV29-1 | NA | NA | TGCAGCGTTGTCCGGGACCGTAACTATGGCTACACCTTC | CSVVRDRNYGYTF
TRBJ2-2 | TRBV7-2 | many | NA | TGTGCCAGCAGCTCGGTTGACACCGGGGAGCTGTTTTTT | CASSSVDTGELFF
TRBJ2-5 | TRBV4-2 | many | TRBD2 | TGTGCCAGCAGCCAAGTAGCGGGGGGGCCGGGTCAAGAGACCCAGTACTTC | CASSQVAGGPGQETQYF
TRBJ2-1 | TRBV10-3 | many | TRBD1 | TGTGCCATCAGTCAACTGACAGGGGTCTACAATGAGCAGTTCTTC | CAISQLTGVYNEQFF
TRBJ1-6 | TRBV7-2 | NA | TRBD1 | TGTGCCAGCAGCTTCAGGGGGAGATCACCCCTCGACTTT | CASSFRGRSPLDF
TRBJ2-3 | TRBV29-1 | many | NA | TGCAGCGGAGGGGGGATTATCACAGATACGCAGTATTTT | CSGGGIITDTQYF
TRBJ2-1 | TRBV28 | many | TRBD2 | TGTGCCAGCAGTTTAGCTGGGGGGAGGGACGGCTACAATGAGCAGTTCTTC | CASSLAGGRDGYNEQFF
TRBJ2-6 | TRBV29-1 | many | NA | TGCAGCGTTTATCGCTCTGGGGCCAACGTCCTGACTTTC | CSVYRSGANVLTF
TRBJ2-3 | TRBV13 | many | TRBD2 | TGTGCCAGCAGCTTGGGAGCGGGGGGCCCCGATACGCAGTATTTT | CASSLGAGGPDTQYF
TRBJ1-1 | TRBV6-5 | many | NA | TGTGCCAGCAGTTACTCGTACAGTAAGGGCACTGAAGCTTTCTTT | CASSYSYSKGTEAFF
TRBJ2-7 | TRBV23-1 | NA | NA | TGCGCCAGCAGTCAATCGGGGCAGGGGAACAGGTACGAGCAGTACTTC | CASSQSGQGNRYEQYF
TRBJ1-6 | TRBV3-1 | many | NA | TGTGCCAGCAGCCCGGGGGGCCTCTATAATTCACCCCTCCACTTT | CASSPGGLYNSPLHF
TRBJ1-1 | TRBV18 | many | NA | TGTGCCAGCTCACCAAACAGGAACACTGAAGCTTTCTTT | CASSPNRNTEAFF
TRBJ2-5 | TRBV6-5 | few | NA | TGTGCCAGCAGTTACTCGGGCCCAGCAGAGACCCAGTACTTC | CASSYSGPAETQYF
TRBJ2-7 | TRBV12-3/TRBV12-4 | many | NA | TGTGCCAGCAGTTTAGATGGGTCCACCCTGACCTACGAGCAGTACTTC | CASSLDGSTLTYEQYF
TRBJ2-3 | TRBV6-5 | many | NA | TGTGCCAGCAGCCGACCGAGGCGGGGAGTGGAAACAGATACGCAGTATTTT | CASSRPRRGVETDTQYF